This passage covers 19 T cell receptor beta chains from one sample sequenced in a study of response to subunit inactivated influenza vaccine. TCRdb re-called the RT-PCR reads with MiXCR, one entry per CDR3 protein. The sample lists about 700,000 distinct CDR3 sequences, around 14% occurring once. The starting material was PBMCs from blood, obtained 11 to 12 days after vaccination. The receptor set was obtained from a man in his fifties or sixties who received an inactivated influenza vaccine.

This chain joins TRBV3-1 and TRBJ2-5; possibly TRBD2 for D (7 bases). CDR1 is LGHDT and CDR2 is YNNKEL in the germline V gene (reference sequence). This CDR3 spans 16 amino acids. V was shortened by 3 bases and J by 6 bases, with 20 bases between the two germline ends. CDR3 sequence: CASSQEVGGAMKTQYF. The CDR3 nucleotides read TGTGCCAGCAGCCAGGAGGTAGGGGGGGCCATGAAGACCCAGTACTTC.

The chain carries TRBV29-1 and TRBJ2-1, with 8 bases identical to TRBD1. The CDR3 runs 13 residues. CDR1 is SQVTM and CDR2 is ANQGSEA in the germline V gene. V shed 3 bases and J 6 bases; nucleotides not matched to a gene: 4. DNA for the CDR3: TGCAGCGTTGACGGACAGGGTATCAATGAGCAGTTCTTC. Protein sequence: CSVDGQGINEQFF.

This clonotype was observed a few times. V usage is TRBV6-2 or TRBV6-3 and J usage is TRBJ1-5; D perhaps matches TRBD1 (5 bases). V was clipped by 4 bases and J by 2 bases, with 15 bases between them. CDR1 and CDR2 (germline): MNHEY, SVGEGT. This CDR3 region has 16 residues. CDR3 region: CASSWPDVGRNQPQHF. In DNA, the CDR3 is TGTGCCAGCAGTTGGCCAGACGTGGGGCGCAATCAGCCCCAGCATTTT.

The chain links TRBV4-3 to TRBJ1-4, with D unresolved. The CDR3 has 14 residues. Germline lookup yields CDR1 LGHNA and CDR2 YSLEER. Deletions cut 7 bases from V and 4 bases from J, with 13 bases between. CDR3 in amino acids: CASTSLGSNEKLFF. CDR3 coding DNA: TGCGCCAGCACTTCATTGGGCAGTAATGAAAAACTGTTTTTT.

The chain is built from TRBV6-1 and TRBJ1-5, with 10 bases fitting TRBD1. This CDR3 is 15 amino acids long. The trim removed 5 bases at V and 4 bases at J, leaving 5 bases unmatched. CDR1 is MNHNS and CDR2 is SASEGT in the germline V gene. CDR3 nucleotide sequence: TGTGCCAGCAGTCCAGGACAGGGGGGTAATCAGCCCCAGCATTTT. Residues: CASSPGQGGNQPQHF.

V usage is TRBV4-2 and J usage is TRBJ2-5; D may be TRBD1 or TRBD2 (5 bases each). The germline V and J ends were trimmed by 2 bases and 3 bases, with 13 bases remaining between them. Looked up from germline, CDR1 is LGHNA and CDR2 is YNFKEQ. CDR3 length: 15 amino acids. The CDR3 DNA reads as TGTGCCAGCAGCCAACAGGGACGAGCTGAAGAGACCCAGTACTTC. Translating it yields CASSQQGRAEETQYF.

This clonotype was seen only a few times. V is TRBV7-2 and J is TRBJ2-1; D assignment may be TRBD1 or TRBD2 (5 bases each). V lost 4 bases and J lost 7, with 14 bases in between. The CDR3 contains 14 residues. Germline values: CDR1 SGHTA, CDR2 FQGNSA. The DNA of the CDR3 is TGTGCCAGCAGCTCGGGACGTATTTGGAATGAGCAGTTCTTC. Its translation is CASSSGRIWNEQFF.

This rearrangement joins TRBV28 to TRBJ2-3; the match to TRBD2 covers 8 bases. Losses at the gene ends were 4 bases for V and 4 bases for J; bases not matched to a gene: 10. The germline V gene encodes CDR1 MDHEN and CDR2 SYDVKM. The CDR3 runs 16 residues. The chain's CDR3 is CASSSPAGGRADTQYF. The DNA for the CDR3 is TGTGCCAGCAGTTCACCCGCGGGGGGTCGGGCAGATACGCAGTATTTT.

This clonotype is judged medium-sized. The V gene is TRBV18, the J gene TRBJ2-7; 10 positions agree with TRBD2. From germline, CDR1 is KGHSH and CDR2 LQKENI. This CDR3 contains 14 residues. The V and J ends lost 3 bases and 6 bases, in that order; junction bases with no gene match: 5. The CDR3 loop reads CASSPIAGGGEQYF. The CDR3 bases are TGTGCCAGCTCACCTATAGCGGGGGGCGGCGAGCAGTACTTC.

The chain carries TRBV4-3 and TRBJ1-1; D unresolved. Trimming shortened V by 4 bases and J by 3 bases, and 15 bases separated the two germline ends. CDR3 length: 15 amino acids. In germline, CDR1 is LGHNA, CDR2 YSLEER. CDR3 amino acids: CASSPDAAADTEAFF. In DNA, the CDR3 is TGCGCCAGCAGCCCCGACGCGGCAGCCGACACTGAAGCTTTCTTT.

The chain has TRBV20-1 and TRBJ2-2; 8 nucleotides match TRBD1. The germline V gene has CDR1 DFQATT and CDR2 SNEGSKA (reference sequence). This CDR3 has 14 residues. With V trimmed by 5 bases and J by 6 bases, 8 bases remained unmatched. CDR3 residues: CSARTGSVAGELFF. The CDR3 coding sequence is TGCAGTGCTCGGACAGGGAGCGTAGCCGGGGAGCTGTTTTTT.

This clonotype has a handful of counts. The rearrangement links TRBV27 to TRBJ2-7, with D unclear. Germline V gene sequence: CDR1 MNHEY, CDR2 SMNVEV (reference sequence). V was cut by 5 bases and J by 3 bases, with 17 bases left in between. This CDR3 is built from 15 residues. CDR3 nucleotides: TGTGCCAGCAGTCCTTCAGCACCCCCGAACTACGAGCAGTACTTC. Translated, it gives CASSPSAPPNYEQYF.

V is TRBV11-1 and J is TRBJ2-1, with D perhaps matching TRBD1 or TRBD2 (5 bases each). This CDR3 region has 20 residues. V lost 1 base to trimming and J lost 0 bases, with 22 bases between them. CDR1 and CDR2 (germline): SGHAT, FQDESV (reference sequence). CDR3 DNA: TGTGCCAGCAGCTTAGATACTGGTTGGGGGATCTTGATCTCCTACAATGAGCAGTTCTTC. It yields the protein CASSLDTGWGILISYNEQFF.

This clonotype has ten or more counts. The chain couples TRBV10-3 to TRBJ1-5; D is unclear. Germline CDR1 ENHRY, CDR2 SYGVKD. This CDR3 region has 12 residues. V was shortened by 0 bases and J by 6 bases, with 3 bases between the two germline ends. CDR3 bases: TGTGCCATCAGTGAGTCCGCTCAGCCCCAGCATTTT. It encodes CAISESAQPQHF.

This clonotype showed up just a few times. J is TRBJ2-5 and V is TRBV7-9, with D unresolved. V lost 2 bases and J lost 3, with 10 bases in between. The CDR3 consists of 14 residues. Germline-derived CDR1 and CDR2 are SEHNR and FQNEAQ (reference sequence). CDR3 sequence (DNA): TGTGCCAGCAGCTTATTTCAAGAGGAAGAGACCCAGTACTTC. This sequence encodes CASSLFQEEETQYF.

This clonotype was recorded a few times. This chain uses TRBV5-1 with TRBJ1-2, with D perhaps matching TRBD1 (6 bases). CDR1 SGHRS and CDR2 YFSETQ come from the germline V gene. Trimming shortened V by 1 base and J by 3 bases, and 10 bases separated the two germline ends. The CDR3 runs to 14 residues. The DNA of the CDR3 is TGCGCCAGCAGCTTGAGTCAGGGGTACTATGGCTACACCTTC. Translating gives CASSLSQGYYGYTF. Drawing the rest from reference TRBV5-1 and TRBJ1-2, the complete variable domain is KAGVTQTPRYLIKTRGQQVTLSCSPISGHRSVSWYQQTPGQGLQFLFEYFSETQRNKGNFPGRFSGRQFSNSRSEMNVSTLELGDSALYLCASSLSQGYYGYTFGSGTRLTVV.

This clonotype was picked up a small number of times. The chain links TRBV29-1 to TRBJ1-1, with 8 nucleotides matching TRBD1. Germline CDR1 reads SQVTM; CDR2 reads ANQGSEA. This CDR3 comprises 14 residues. Trimming removed 4 bases from V and 5 bases from J; junction bases left unmatched: 9. CDR3 sequence: CSVAPGTGATEAFF. DNA for the CDR3: TGCAGCGTTGCCCCCGGGACAGGTGCGACTGAAGCTTTCTTT. Variable domain in full (rest from reference TRBV29-1 and TRBJ1-1): SAVISQKPSRDICQRGTSLTIQCQVDSQVTMMFWYRQQPGQSLTLIATANQGSEATYESGFVIDKFPISRPNLTFSTLTVSNMSPEDSSIYLCSVAPGTGATEAFFGQGTRLTVV.

This clonotype has more than one count but fewer than ten. The gene calls are TRBV20-1 and TRBJ1-5, with 8 bases aligning to TRBD1. V lost 6 bases, J lost 3 bases, and 4 bases stayed unmatched. Germline V gene lookup returns CDR1 DFQATT and CDR2 SNEGSKA (reference sequence). The CDR3 has 13 amino acids. This chain's CDR3 is CSAGQGHNQPQHF. CDR3 bases: TGCAGTGCCGGACAGGGCCACAATCAGCCCCAGCATTTT.

J is TRBJ2-3 and V is TRBV27, with 12 bases matching TRBD2. After removal of 4 bases from V and 4 bases from J, the junction contained 6 bases not matched to a gene. The CDR3 totals 16 residues. Germline CDR1 is MNHEY and CDR2 is SMNVEV (reference sequence). The DNA for the CDR3 is TGTGCCAGCAGTTCCCTCGGGACTAGCGGGTCAGATACGCAGTATTTT. Amino acids: CASSSLGTSGSDTQYF.